This TCR beta chain was identified in a study of vaccination effects on CD4 cells after COVID-19. With the ViraFEST assay, the study expanded antigen-specific CD4+ T cells using viral peptide pools, then sequenced them. The culture ran for 10 days, and then CD4+ T cells were isolated. Infection with SARS-CoV-2 occurred in the person between March and December 2020, and PCR confirmed it. Every participant took two doses of the BNT162b2 or mRNA-1273 vaccine. CDR1 and CDR2 from the germline V gene are LGHNA and YSLEER. V was pared by 0 bases and J by 6 bases, with 10 bases between. The CDR3 is 14 amino acids. A remark on this clone: The antigen is unknown.

Sequencing used immunoSEQ multiplex PCR; TCRdb keeps in-frame clones, though not all of them. The table includes approximately 15,000 clones, 60% to 85% detected once. The sequence was obtained from a human donor who had a prior SARS-CoV-2 infection. The material was CD4+ T cells from PBMCs cultured with HCoV-NL63 spike peptides, obtained after COVID-19 vaccination. The V and J genes are TRBV4-3 and TRBJ2-3; D remains unclear. The CDR3 DNA follows: TGCGCCAGCAGCCAAGATCGTAGCCGGGATACGCAGTATTTT. It codes for CASSQDRSRDTQYF.